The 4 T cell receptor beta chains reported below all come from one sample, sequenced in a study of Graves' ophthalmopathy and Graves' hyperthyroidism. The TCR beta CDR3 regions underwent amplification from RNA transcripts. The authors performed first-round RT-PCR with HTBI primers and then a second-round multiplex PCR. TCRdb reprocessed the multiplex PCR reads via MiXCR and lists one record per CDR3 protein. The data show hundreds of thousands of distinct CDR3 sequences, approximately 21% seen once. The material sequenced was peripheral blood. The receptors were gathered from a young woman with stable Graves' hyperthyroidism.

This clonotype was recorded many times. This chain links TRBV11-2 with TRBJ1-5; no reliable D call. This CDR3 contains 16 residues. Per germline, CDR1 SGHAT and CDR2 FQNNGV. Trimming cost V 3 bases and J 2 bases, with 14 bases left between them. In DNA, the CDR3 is TGTGCCAGCAGCTTGTATCACACCGGAGGCAATCAGCCCCAGCATTTT. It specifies CASSLYHTGGNQPQHF.

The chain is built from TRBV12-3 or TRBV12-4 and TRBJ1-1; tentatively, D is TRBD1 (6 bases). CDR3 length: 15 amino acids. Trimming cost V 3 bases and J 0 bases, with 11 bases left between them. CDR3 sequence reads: CASSFRQGMNTEAFF. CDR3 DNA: TGTGCCAGCAGTTTTCGTCAGGGGATGAACACTGAAGCTTTCTTT.

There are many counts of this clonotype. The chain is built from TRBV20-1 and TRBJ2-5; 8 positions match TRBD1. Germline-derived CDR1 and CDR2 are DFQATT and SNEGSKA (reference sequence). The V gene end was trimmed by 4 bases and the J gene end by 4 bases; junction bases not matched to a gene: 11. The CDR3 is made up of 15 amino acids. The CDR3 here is CSANSDRDELETQYF. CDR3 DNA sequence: TGCAGTGCTAACTCGGACAGGGACGAACTAGAGACCCAGTACTTC.

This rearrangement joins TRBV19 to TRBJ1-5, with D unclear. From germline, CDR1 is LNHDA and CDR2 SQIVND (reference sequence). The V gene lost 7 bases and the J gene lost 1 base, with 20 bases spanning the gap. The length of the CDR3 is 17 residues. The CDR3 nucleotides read TGTGCCAGTACTCCTCCGGTGTACTACGAGAGCAATCAGCCCCAGCATTTT. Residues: CASTPPVYYESNQPQHF. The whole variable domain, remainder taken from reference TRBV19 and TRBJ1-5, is DGGITQSPKYLFRKEGQNVTLSCEQNLNHDAMYWYRQDPGQGLRLIYYSQIVNDFQKGDIAEGYSVSREKKESFPLTVTSAQKNPTAFYLCASTPPVYYESNQPQHFGDGTRLSIL.